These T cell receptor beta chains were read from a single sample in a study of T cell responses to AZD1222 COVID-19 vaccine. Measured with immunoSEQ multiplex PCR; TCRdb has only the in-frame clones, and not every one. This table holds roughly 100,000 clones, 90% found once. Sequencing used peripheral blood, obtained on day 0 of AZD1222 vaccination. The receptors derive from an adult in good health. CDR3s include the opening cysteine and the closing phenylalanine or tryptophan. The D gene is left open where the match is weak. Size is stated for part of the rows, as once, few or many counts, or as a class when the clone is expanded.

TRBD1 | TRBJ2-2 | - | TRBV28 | TGTGCCAGCAGTTCCGGGACAGGGGACACCGGGGAGCTGTTTTTT | CASSSGTGDTGELFF
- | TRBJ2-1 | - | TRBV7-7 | TGTGCCAGCAGCTTAGGGTCCCGCTCCTACAATGAGCAGTTCTTC | CASSLGSRSYNEQFF
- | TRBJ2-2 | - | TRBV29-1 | TGCAGCGTCCTCCAGGAGGCCGGGGAGCTGTTTTTT | CSVLQEAGELFF
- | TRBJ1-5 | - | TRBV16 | TGTGCCAGCAGCCCCGCCGGGCCCTTAGGGCAGCCCCAGCATTTT | CASSPAGPLGQPQHF
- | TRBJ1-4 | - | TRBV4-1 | TGCGCCAGCAGCCAAGGACATGTTGCAACTAATGAAAAACTGTTTTTT | CASSQGHVATNEKLFF
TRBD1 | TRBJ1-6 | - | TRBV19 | TGTGCCAGTAGTAGACAGGGGCGATCCCTCCACTTT | CASSRQGRSLHF
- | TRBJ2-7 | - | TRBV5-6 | TGTGCCAGCAGCCCTGGGACAAACTACGAGCAGTACTTC | CASSPGTNYEQYF
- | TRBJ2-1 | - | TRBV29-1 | TGCAGCGTTGGTGGTGGGCGCTGGCACAATGAGCAGTTCTTC | CSVGGGRWHNEQFF
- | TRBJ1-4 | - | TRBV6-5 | TGTGCCAGCAGTACTGGGACCGGAAATGAAAAACTGTTTTTT | CASSTGTGNEKLFF
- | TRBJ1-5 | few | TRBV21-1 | TGTGCCAGCAGCGAGGGACAGAGCAATCAGCCCCAGCATTTT | CASSEGQSNQPQHF
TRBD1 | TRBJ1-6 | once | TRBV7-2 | TGTGCCAGCAGCTTAGCACAGGGGGCTCTCTCACCCCTCCACTTT | CASSLAQGALSPLHF
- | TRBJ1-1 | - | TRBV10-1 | TGCGCCAGCAGTGACAGAGGGACTGAAGCTTTCTTT | CASSDRGTEAFF
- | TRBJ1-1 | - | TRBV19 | TGTGCCAGTAGCGTCAGTTGGAACACTGAAGCTTTCTTT | CASSVSWNTEAFF
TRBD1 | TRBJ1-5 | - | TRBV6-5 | TGTGCCAGCAGTTCCACAGGGGGCGGCAATCAGCCCCAGCATTTT | CASSSTGGGNQPQHF
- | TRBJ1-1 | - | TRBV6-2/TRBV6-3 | TGTGCCAGCAGTCCCTTGACAGGGAACACTGAAGCTTTCTTT | CASSPLTGNTEAFF
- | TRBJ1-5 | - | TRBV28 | TGTGCCAGCAGCCGGTCGGGGCAGCCCCAGCATTTT | CASSRSGQPQHF
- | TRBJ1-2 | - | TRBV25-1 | TGTGCCAGCAGTGAAGAGCACTATGGCTACACCTTC | CASSEEHYGYTF
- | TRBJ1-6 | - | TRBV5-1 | TGCGCCAGCAGTTTGGGCGGCGGCTATAATTCACCCCTCCACTTT | CASSLGGGYNSPLHF
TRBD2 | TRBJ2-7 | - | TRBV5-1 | TGCGCCAGCAGCCTGTCGCCTAGCGGGGGAAACCCTTACGAGCAGTACTTC | CASSLSPSGGNPYEQYF
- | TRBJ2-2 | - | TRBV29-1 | TGCAGCGTTGGGGCCAGGGGGGCCACCGGGGAGCTGTTTTTT | CSVGARGATGELFF
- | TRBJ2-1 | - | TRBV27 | TGTGCCAGCAGTACGAACAGGTACAATGAGCAGTTCTTC | CASSTNRYNEQFF
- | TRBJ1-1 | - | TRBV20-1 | TGCAGTGCTAGTCAGTGGTGGAGGAGCACTGAAGCTTTCTTT | CSASQWWRSTEAFF
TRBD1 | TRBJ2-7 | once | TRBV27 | TGTGCCAGCAGTACCCGGACAGGGGGCGCCCCCTACGAGCAGTACTTC | CASSTRTGGAPYEQYF
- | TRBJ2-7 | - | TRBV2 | TGTGCCAGCAGCAACAGGGGACTACCCTACGAGCAGTACTTC | CASSNRGLPYEQYF
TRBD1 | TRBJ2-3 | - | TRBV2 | TGTGCCAGCGGCCCTGTGGACAGGTTCACAGATACGCAGTATTTT | CASGPVDRFTDTQYF
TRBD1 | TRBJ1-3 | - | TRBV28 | TGTGCCAGCAGTTTCGAGGGACAGTCTGTTTTT | CASSFEGQSVF
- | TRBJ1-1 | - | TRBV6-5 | TGTGCCAGCAGTTCCGACACTGAAGCTTTCTTT | CASSSDTEAFF
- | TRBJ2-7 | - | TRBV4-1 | TGCGCCAGCAGCCAAGATTTGCTTCGGGGTGCCTACGAGCAGTACTTC | CASSQDLLRGAYEQYF
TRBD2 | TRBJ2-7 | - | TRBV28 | TGTGCCAGCAGTTTACGGGGGGGCTCCTACGAGCAGTACTTC | CASSLRGGSYEQYF
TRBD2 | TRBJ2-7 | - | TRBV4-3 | TGCGCCAGCAGCCAAGAATGGGCTAGCGGGGGGTACGAGCAGTACTTC | CASSQEWASGGYEQYF
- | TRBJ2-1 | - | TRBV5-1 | TGCGCCAGCAGCACGGGCCGGGGGCTGGAGAATGAGCAGTTCTTC | CASSTGRGLENEQFF
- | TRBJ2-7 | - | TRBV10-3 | TGTGCCATCAGTGAGTCGAGTCTCGGGCACGAGCAGTACTTC | CAISESSLGHEQYF
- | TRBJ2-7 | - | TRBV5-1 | TGCGCCAGCAGCTTGGACCCCCCAGGGGTAGTCGATGGTATCCACGAGCAGTACTTC | CASSLDPPGVVDGIHEQYF
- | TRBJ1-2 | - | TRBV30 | TGTGCCTGGCGTAACTATGGCTACACCTTC | CAWRNYGYTF
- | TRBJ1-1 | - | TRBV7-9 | TGTGCCAGCAGATGGGGGGACACTGAAGCTTTCTTT | CASRWGDTEAFF
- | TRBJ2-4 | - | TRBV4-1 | TGCGCCAGCAGCCAAGTTAGGGGGAACATTCAGTACTTC | CASSQVRGNIQYF
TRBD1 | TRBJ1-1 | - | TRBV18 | TGTGCCAGCTCACCGGGACAGACTCGAGCTTTCTTT | CASSPGQTRAFF
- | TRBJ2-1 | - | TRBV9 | TGTGCCAGCAGCGTATCCGGTACGGCGGGGCAGTTCTTC | CASSVSGTAGQFF
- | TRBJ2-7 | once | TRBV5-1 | TGCGCCAGCAGCTTGTTGGGTGACACCGTTCTCGAGCAGTACTTC | CASSLLGDTVLEQYF
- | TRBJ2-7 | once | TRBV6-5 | TGTGCCAGCAGTCGGACAGAGAGTTACGAGCAGTACTTC | CASSRTESYEQYF
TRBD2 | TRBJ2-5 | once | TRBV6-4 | TGTGCCAGCAGTCGGTCGGGGGGGCCCCAAGAGACCCAGTACTTC | CASSRSGGPQETQYF
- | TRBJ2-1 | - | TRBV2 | TGTGCCAGCAGTGCCGGTGGGAGGACCTACAATGAGCAGTTCTTC | CASSAGGRTYNEQFF
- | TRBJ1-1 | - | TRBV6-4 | TGTGCCAAGATTTCAGGTCCTCACACTGAAGCTTTCTTT | CAKISGPHTEAFF
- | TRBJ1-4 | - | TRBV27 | TGTGCCAGCAGTTTCTGGGGGTCTGCTAATGAAAAACTGTTTTTT | CASSFWGSANEKLFF
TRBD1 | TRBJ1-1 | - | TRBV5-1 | TGCGCCAGCAGGGTAACAGGGGGCCAAAACACTGAAGCTTTCTTT | CASRVTGGQNTEAFF
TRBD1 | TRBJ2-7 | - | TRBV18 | TGTGCCAGCTCACCACCGGGTCTGGGGACAGTTTCCTACGAGCAGTACTTC | CASSPPGLGTVSYEQYF
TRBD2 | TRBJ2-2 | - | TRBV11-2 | TGTGCCAGCAGCAGGTGGTCTAGCGGGGTCCAAAGGGGCGCCGGGGAGCTGTTTTTT | CASSRWSSGVQRGAGELFF
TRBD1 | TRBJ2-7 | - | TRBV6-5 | TGTGCCAGCAGTCCCACCGGGACAGGGATTTACGAGCAGTACTTC | CASSPTGTGIYEQYF